Listed below are T cell receptor beta chains from one sample, sequenced in a study of radiation and T cells in renal cell carcinoma. Repertoires were generated with immunoSEQ multiplex PCR, while TCRdb's copy carries only in-frame clones and drops some. The top ten hold roughly 23% of the sample, which has around 140,000 clones, around 78% seen once. This sample comprised blood, obtained from a patient whose treatment included radiotherapy and nephrectomy. The receptors derive from a woman aged 50 to 65 with renal cell carcinoma. The CDR3 runs from the conserved cysteine through the conserved F or W. Fields, in order: V gene, J gene, clone size, CDR3 protein. Where a row states a size, it is once, few, many or the class of an expanded clone; other rows omit it.

TRBV28,TRBJ1-5,.,CASSLLRGAKGNQPQHF
TRBV7-2,TRBJ2-6,.,CASNPGGNVLTF
TRBV28,TRBJ2-7,.,CASSRLGTRAAGRAYEQYF
TRBV7-9,TRBJ1-1,.,CASSFSGNTEAFF
TRBV12-5,TRBJ2-7,.,CASGLVQTRRPCHHSYEQYF
TRBV30,TRBJ1-2,.,CAWSGERYYGYTF
TRBV7-2,TRBJ1-5,.,CASSLTGDGVQPQHF
TRBV4-3,TRBJ2-2,.,CASSQGLAESSGELFF
TRBV9,TRBJ2-1,.,CASSARTSYNEQFF
TRBV30,TRBJ2-7,.,CAWSGTGGREQYF
TRBV9,TRBJ2-3,few,CASSPEGTDTQYF
TRBV19,TRBJ1-1,.,CASSRTPGATEAFF
TRBV9,TRBJ2-7,.,CASSVAYSGGYEQYF
TRBV7-2,TRBJ1-5,.,CASSLARGSNQPQHF
TRBV15,TRBJ2-7,.,CATSRGLRDSGSSYEQYF
TRBV4-1,TRBJ1-2,.,CASSLGHGDNYGYTF
TRBV6-5,TRBJ1-4,.,CASSPDTATNEKLFF
TRBV5-1,TRBJ2-2,once,CASSLGQQGAGELFF
TRBV18,TRBJ1-4,.,CASSQGLDATNEKLFF
TRBV7-8,TRBJ2-2,.,CASSVHRDGELFF
TRBV5-6,TRBJ1-1,.,CASSEPTGGWAEAFF
TRBV15,TRBJ2-7,.,CATSRGDYEQYF
TRBV2,TRBJ1-4,.,CASSVQGADEKLFF
TRBV4-3,TRBJ1-1,.,CASSHVRENTEAFF
TRBV7-9,TRBJ1-4,.,CASSITLGGRITNEKLFF
TRBV7-9,TRBJ1-5,.,CASSLFVDQPQHF
TRBV6-6,TRBJ1-4,medium-sized,CASSYSTWGNEKLFF
TRBV10-1,TRBJ1-2,.,CARKERGASYGYTF